Listed here is a single T cell receptor beta chain. Using immunoSEQ multiplex PCR, the repertoire was profiled, and TCRdb retains in-frame clones only, with some absent. In the table there are fewer than 400,000 clones, around 86% of which are singletons. This specimen comes from a study of blood T cell repertoires in COVID-19. At the level of the study: Samples of COVID-19 (acute and convalescent) were obtained from the United States, Italy and Spain. From T cells, B-cell-depleted T cells, or PBMCs came the material, which was cDNA or gDNA.

Adults between roughly 18 and 95 years of age took part from about 24 US areas. This CDR3 comprises 15 residues. Germline V gene lookup returns CDR1 MDHEN and CDR2 SYDVKM. After removal of 1 base from V and 10 bases from J, the junction contained 10 bases not matched to a gene. This sequence joins TRBV28 and TRBJ2-3, with 8 positions matching TRBD2. Source material: PBMCs or T cells enriched from blood (not recorded which). This TCR was sampled from a man in his 60s who had recovered from COVID-19. In nucleotides, the CDR3 is TGTGCCAGCAGTTTATCAGGGCTAGCGGGCAAGGCGCAGTATTTT. This sequence encodes CASSLSGLAGKAQYF.